These 26 T cell receptor beta chains were sequenced from one sample in a study of beta chain features in type 1 diabetes. General study points: Shortening that was moderate but significant affected the TCRB CDR3s of Type 1 diabetes patients in all four CD4+ subsets.

No antigen has been identified for these receptors. Reverse transcribing all isolated RNA meant expressed TCRB transcripts were sequenced. Only in-frame clones appear in the TCRdb table, and some are missing; sequencing was by immunoSEQ multiplex PCR. Altogether about 660,000 clones are present, around an eighth being singletons, with the ten largest covering nearly 0.04%. Material: naive CD4+ T cells from blood. The receptors stem from a man aged 18 to 35 with type 1 diabetes.

V gene TRBV2 combines with J gene TRBJ2-1; D assignment may be TRBD1 or TRBD2 (5 bases each). The CDR3 has 11 residues. V lost 5 bases and J lost 10, with 9 bases in between. CDR1 SNHLY and CDR2 FYNNEI come from the germline V gene. This CDR3 is CASSMGVEQFF. DNA of the CDR3: TGTGCCAGCAGTATGGGGGTCGAGCAGTTCTTC. Full variable domain (remainder filled in from reference TRBV2 and TRBJ2-1): EPEVTQTPSHQVTQMGQEVILRCVPISNHLYFYWYRQILGQKVEFLVSFYNNEISEKSEIFDDQFSVERPDGSNFTLKIRSTKLEDSAMYFCASSMGVEQFFGPGTRLTVL.

This clone was observed a few times. The chain carries TRBV9 and TRBJ2-2; 7 bases line up with TRBD1. Germline V gene sequence: CDR1 SGDLS, CDR2 YYNGEE. V shed 0 bases, J shed 6 bases, and the junction held 5 bases outside the gene matches. The CDR3 has 15 amino acids. The CDR3 is CASSVGQGIAGELFF. CDR3 DNA sequence: TGTGCCAGCAGCGTAGGACAGGGAATCGCCGGGGAGCTGTTTTTT.

The table lists this clone with a few counts. The chain links TRBV7-6 to TRBJ1-6; 9 positions agree with TRBD1. The CDR3 runs 14 residues. The germline gives CDR1 SGHVS, CDR2 FNYEAQ. The V gene end was trimmed by 4 bases and the J gene end by 10 bases; junction bases not matched to a gene: 5. In DNA form, the CDR3 reads TGTGCCAGCAGCTCAGGACAGGGGCGGTCACCCCTCCACTTT. Translating it yields CASSSGQGRSPLHF.

J is TRBJ1-5 and V is TRBV7-9; D ambiguous. Germline V gene data show CDR1 as SEHNR and CDR2 as FQNEAQ (reference sequence). This CDR3 has 12 residues. Trimming removed 3 bases at V and 5 bases at J, with 5 bases between. CDR3 protein: CASSFGDQPQHF. CDR3 nucleotides: TGTGCCAGCAGCTTTGGGGATCAGCCCCAGCATTTT.

Only a few counts were recorded for this clone. V and J are TRBV27 and TRBJ2-1, with no clear D. Trimming removed 5 bases at V and 3 bases at J, with 5 bases between. Germline loops: CDR1 MNHEY, CDR2 SMNVEV (reference sequence). The CDR3 runs to 12 residues. The CDR3 nucleotides are TGTGCCAGCAGTCCCCGCTACAATGAGCAGTTCTTC. Its protein product is CASSPRYNEQFF.

The CDR3 DNA reads TGCGCCAGCAGCCTTTACAGGGAGGTCACCGGGGAGCTGTTTTTT. It specifies CASSLYREVTGELFF. The chain links TRBV4-3 to TRBJ2-2; D possibly uses TRBD1 or TRBD2 (6 bases each). The length of the CDR3 is 15 residues. CDR1 and CDR2 (germline): LGHNA, YSLEER. V shed 4 bases and J shed 4 bases, with 13 bases lying between them.

V gene TRBV14 combines with J gene TRBJ2-5, with D uncertain. Trimming removed 4 bases from V and 4 bases from J, with 7 bases in between. Germline CDR1 and CDR2: SGHDN and FVKESK. The CDR3 contains 12 residues. The chain's CDR3 is CASSRRVETQYF. The CDR3 bases are TGTGCCAGCAGCCGACGAGTAGAGACCCAGTACTTC. Full variable domain (outside the CDR3, taken from reference TRBV14 and TRBJ2-5): EAGVTQFPSHSVIEKGQTVTLRCDPISGHDNLYWYRRVMGKEIKFLLHFVKESKQDESGMPNNRFLAERTGGTYSTLKVQPAELEDSGVYFCASSRRVETQYFGPGTRLLVL.

The chain is built from TRBV2 and TRBJ2-3; 9 positions agree with TRBD1. The V gene end was trimmed by 6 bases and the J gene end by 4 bases; junction bases not matched to a gene: 5. The V gene's germline CDR1 is SNHLY and CDR2 FYNNEI. The CDR3 has 14 residues. CDR3 DNA: TGTGCCAGCAGCCAAGACAGGGGGGCAGATACGCAGTATTTT. It is translated as CASSQDRGADTQYF.

This chain links TRBV6-1 with TRBJ2-1; unclear D gene. Trimming left V 4 bases short and J 0 bases short, with 13 bases between. From germline, CDR1 is MNHNS and CDR2 SASEGT. The CDR3 sequence is 16 residues long. CDR3 loop: CASSAPRISSYNEQFF. The CDR3 region has the DNA TGTGCCAGCAGTGCCCCTCGCATTAGCTCCTACAATGAGCAGTTCTTC.

V gene TRBV25-1 combines with J gene TRBJ1-1, with D unclear. Germline V CDR1 and CDR2: MGHDK, SYGVNS. V lost 8 bases and J lost 3, with 16 bases in between. This CDR3 has 14 amino acids. The CDR3 DNA reads TGTGCCAGCTCCTTGTCGGGGAGGCACACTGAAGCTTTCTTT. Its protein is CASSLSGRHTEAFF. Full variable domain (remainder filled in from reference TRBV25-1 and TRBJ1-1): EADIYQTPRYLVIGTGKKITLECSQTMGHDKMYWYQQDPGMELHLIHYSYGVNSTEKGDLSSESTVSRIRTEHFPLTLESARPSHTSQYLCASSLSGRHTEAFFGQGTRLTVV.

There are a few counts of this clone. The rearrangement links TRBV9 to TRBJ1-2, with D uncertain. Trimming took 4 bases from V and 8 from J, leaving 15 bases between them. CDR3 length equals 13 residues. Germline CDR1 and CDR2: SGDLS and YYNGEE. The CDR3: CASSWTDAGGYTF. The CDR3 bases are TGTGCCAGCAGCTGGACTGACGCCGGGGGCTACACCTTC.

The V gene is TRBV5-6, the J gene TRBJ2-1; no clear D gene. The germline gives CDR1 SGHDT, CDR2 YYEEEE. The CDR3 runs 16 residues. Trimming left V 4 bases short and J 4 bases short, with 18 bases between. The CDR3 DNA reads TGTGCCAGCAGCCGCAAGGAGAGTCCCCAATACAATGAGCAGTTCTTC. As protein: CASSRKESPQYNEQFF. The full variable domain, rest sourced from reference TRBV5-6 and TRBJ2-1, is DAGVTQSPTHLIKTRGQQVTLRCSPKSGHDTVSWYQQALGQGPQFIFQYYEEEERQRGNFPDRFSGHQFPNYSSELNVNALLLGDSALYLCASSRKESPQYNEQFFGPGTRLTVL.

In its sample, this clone was seen a few times. The CDR3 DNA reads TGTGCCAGCAGCTGGAGCGGGGTGGGTCGCACAGATACGCAGTATTTT. It is translated as CASSWSGVGRTDTQYF. The chain is built from TRBV5-4 and TRBJ2-3; 7 nucleotides match TRBD2. Trimming cost V 3 bases and J 1 base; bases outside gene matches: 8. Per germline, CDR1 SGHNT and CDR2 YYREEE (reference sequence). The CDR3 spans 16 residues.

This clone was observed a single time. The chain couples TRBV6-5 to TRBJ1-6, with 7 positions matching TRBD1. Looked up from germline, CDR1 is MNHEY and CDR2 is SVGAGI. J gave up 6 bases and V 0 bases, and 5 bases lay outside the gene matches. This CDR3 contains 16 residues. CDR3 sequence: CASSYSTGIGNSPLHF. The CDR3 coding sequence is TGTGCCAGCAGTTACTCGACAGGGATCGGTAATTCACCCCTCCACTTT.

This clone came up a few times. The rearrangement joins TRBV30 to TRBJ2-7, with unresolved D. Germline-derived CDR1 and CDR2 are GTSNPN and SVGIG (reference sequence). The CDR3 is 12 amino acids. The V end lost 4 bases, the J end lost 3 bases, and 10 bases lay between the germline ends. CDR3 nucleotides: TGTGCCTGGAAAGGGTCCGGCTACGAGCAGTACTTC. Encoded protein: CAWKGSGYEQYF.

This clone was detected only a few times. The V call is TRBV29-1, the J call TRBJ2-1; weak D call: TRBD2 (6 bases). CDR1 SQVTM and CDR2 ANQGSEA come from the germline V gene. The ends were cut back, 6 bases at V and 7 bases at J, with 19 bases in the middle. The CDR3 has 14 residues. The DNA for the CDR3 is TGCAGCGTCCCTGAGCGGGTCTATGGGAATGAGCAGTTCTTC. It translates to CSVPERVYGNEQFF.

This clone was seen only a few times. The chain carries TRBV5-1 and TRBJ2-7; 8 bases agree with TRBD2. Germline V gene sequence: CDR1 SGHRS, CDR2 YFSETQ. V gave up 4 bases and J gave up 3 bases; unmatched junction bases: 3. The length of the CDR3 is 13 residues. DNA for the CDR3: TGCGCCAGCAGCGTCAGCGGGGGCTACGAGCAGTACTTC. It translates to CASSVSGGYEQYF.

This clone was found a few times. The gene calls are TRBV18 and TRBJ1-1, with a possible D match to TRBD1 (5 bases). Trimming took off 4 bases at V and 5 bases at J, with 14 bases between the two ends. CDR3 length: 14 amino acids. CDR1 is KGHSH and CDR2 is LQKENI in the germline V gene. Written as DNA, the CDR3 is TGTGCCAGCTCACGCCGGACGGGGGAGACTGAAGCTTTCTTT. This gives the protein CASSRRTGETEAFF.

The chain couples TRBV30 to TRBJ2-1; either TRBD1 or TRBD2 may fit D (5 bases each). The CDR3 covers 14 residues. V was pared by 3 bases and J by 8 bases, with 17 bases between. From germline, CDR1 is GTSNPN and CDR2 SVGIG (reference sequence). The CDR3 coding sequence is TGTGCCTGGAGCCGATCCAGCCGGGGCGATGAGCAGTTCTTC. Its protein product is CAWSRSSRGDEQFF.

This sequence joins TRBV5-1 and TRBJ2-7; 8 nucleotides line up with TRBD2. There are 18 residues in the CDR3. The germline CDR1 and CDR2 sequences are SGHRS and YFSETQ. V shed 5 bases and J 1 base; nucleotides not matched to a gene: 17. CDR3: CASRSVASLAGWSYEQYF. CDR3 in DNA: TGCGCCAGCAGGTCTGTTGCATCTCTAGCGGGTTGGTCCTACGAGCAGTACTTC.

This clone was picked up a small number of times. The chain recombines TRBV7-8 with TRBJ2-5, with D tentatively TRBD2 (5 bases). The V gene lost 7 bases and the J gene lost 6 bases, with 12 bases spanning the gap. CDR1 and CDR2 from the germline V gene are SGHVS and FQNEAQ. This CDR3 comprises 12 residues. This CDR3 is CASTTRGQTQYF. CDR3 bases: TGTGCCAGCACCACCCGCGGGCAGACCCAGTACTTC.

This clone was recorded a few times. This rearrangement joins TRBV18 to TRBJ1-2; 9 bases line up with TRBD1. CDR1 and CDR2 from the germline V gene are KGHSH and LQKENI. The V segment lost 2 bases and the J segment 4 bases; nucleotides outside the gene matches: 5. The CDR3 runs 15 residues. The CDR3 nucleotides are TGTGCCAGCTCACCAGGGGACAGGGTTGGCTATGGCTACACCTTC. This gives the protein CASSPGDRVGYGYTF.

This chain uses TRBV30 with TRBJ1-5; perhaps TRBD1 as D (5 bases). Trimming stripped 1 base from V and 1 base from J, with 17 bases between. Germline V CDR1 and CDR2: GTSNPN, SVGIG (reference sequence). The CDR3 length is 17 residues. CDR3 amino acids: CAWSGIREDMSNQPQHF. CDR3 DNA sequence: TGTGCCTGGAGTGGGATCCGGGAGGACATGAGCAATCAGCCCCAGCATTTT.

J is TRBJ2-3 and V is TRBV7-9; a weak D match, TRBD1 (5 bases). V dropped 1 base and J dropped 2 bases, with 10 bases sitting between them. The CDR3 length is 15 residues. In germline, CDR1 is SEHNR, CDR2 FQNEAQ (reference sequence). CDR3 sequence: CASSLDRLHTDTQYF. DNA of the CDR3: TGTGCCAGCAGCTTAGACAGGTTACACACAGATACGCAGTATTTT.

This clone was seen more than once but under ten times. V and J are TRBV7-9 and TRBJ2-3; the D is unclear. The CDR3 length is 15 residues. Deletions cut 1 base from V and 1 base from J, with 9 bases between. Germline values: CDR1 SEHNR, CDR2 FQNEAQ (reference sequence). The CDR3 protein is CASSLGLGGTDTQYF. The CDR3 bases are TGTGCCAGCAGCTTAGGGCTCGGTGGCACAGATACGCAGTATTTT.

The V gene is TRBV7-6, the J gene TRBJ2-6, with D possibly matching TRBD2 (6 bases). The V gene lost 3 bases and the J gene lost 4 bases, with 10 bases spanning the gap. Germline V gives CDR1 SGHVS, CDR2 FNYEAQ. The CDR3 consists of 15 residues. As DNA, the CDR3 is TGTGCCAGCAGCTTGGGAGGTACCGGGGCCAACGTCCTGACTTTC. Residues: CASSLGGTGANVLTF.